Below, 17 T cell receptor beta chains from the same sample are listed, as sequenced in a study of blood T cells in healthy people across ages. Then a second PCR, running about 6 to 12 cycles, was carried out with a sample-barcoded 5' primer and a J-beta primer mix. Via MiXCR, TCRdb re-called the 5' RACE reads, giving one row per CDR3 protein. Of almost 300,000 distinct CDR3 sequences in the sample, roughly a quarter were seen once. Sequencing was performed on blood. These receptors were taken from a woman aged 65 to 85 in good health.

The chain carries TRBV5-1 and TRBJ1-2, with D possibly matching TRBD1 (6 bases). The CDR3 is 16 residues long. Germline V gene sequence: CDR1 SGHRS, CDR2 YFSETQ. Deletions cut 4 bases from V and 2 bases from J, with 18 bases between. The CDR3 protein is CASSPYLQGDNYGYTF. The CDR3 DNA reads TGCGCCAGCAGCCCTTACTTACAGGGCGACAACTATGGCTACACCTTC.

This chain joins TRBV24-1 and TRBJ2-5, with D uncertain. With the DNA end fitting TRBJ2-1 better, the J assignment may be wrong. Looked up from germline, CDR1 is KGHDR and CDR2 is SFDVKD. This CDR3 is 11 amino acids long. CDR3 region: CATSDIYEQFF. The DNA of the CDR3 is TGTGCCACCAGTGATATCTATGAGCAGTTCTTC.

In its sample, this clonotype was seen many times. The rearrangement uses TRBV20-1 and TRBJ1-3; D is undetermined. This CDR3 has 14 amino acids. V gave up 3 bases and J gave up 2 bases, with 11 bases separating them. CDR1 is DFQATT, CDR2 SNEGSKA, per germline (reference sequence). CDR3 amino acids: CSASKGETGNTIYF. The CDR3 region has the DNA TGCAGTGCTAGTAAAGGAGAGACTGGAAACACCATATATTTT.

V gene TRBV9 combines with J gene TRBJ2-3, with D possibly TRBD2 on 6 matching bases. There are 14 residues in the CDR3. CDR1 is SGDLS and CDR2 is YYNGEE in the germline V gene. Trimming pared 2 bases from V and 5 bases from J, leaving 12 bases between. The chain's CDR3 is CASSVQSSGDTQYF. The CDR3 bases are TGTGCCAGCAGCGTGCAGAGTAGCGGAGATACGCAGTATTTT.

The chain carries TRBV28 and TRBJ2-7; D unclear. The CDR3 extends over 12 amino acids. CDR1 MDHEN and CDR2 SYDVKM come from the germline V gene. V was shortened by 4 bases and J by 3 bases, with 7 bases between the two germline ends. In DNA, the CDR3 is TGTGCCAGCAGTTGGGGTTTCTACGAGCAGTACTTC. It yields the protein CASSWGFYEQYF.

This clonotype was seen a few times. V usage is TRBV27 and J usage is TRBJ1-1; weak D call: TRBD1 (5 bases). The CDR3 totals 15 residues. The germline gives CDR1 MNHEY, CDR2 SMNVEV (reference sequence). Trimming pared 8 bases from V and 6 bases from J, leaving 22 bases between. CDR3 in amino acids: CASPKGPCLGAEAFF. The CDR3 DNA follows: TGTGCCAGCCCCAAGGGACCGTGCCTAGGGGCTGAAGCTTTCTTT.

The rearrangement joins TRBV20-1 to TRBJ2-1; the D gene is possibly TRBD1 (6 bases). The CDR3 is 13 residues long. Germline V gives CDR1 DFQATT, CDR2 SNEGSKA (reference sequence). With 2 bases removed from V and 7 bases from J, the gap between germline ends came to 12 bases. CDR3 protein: CSARTRGTNEQFF. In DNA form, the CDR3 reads TGCAGTGCTAGAACAAGGGGGACGAATGAGCAGTTCTTC.

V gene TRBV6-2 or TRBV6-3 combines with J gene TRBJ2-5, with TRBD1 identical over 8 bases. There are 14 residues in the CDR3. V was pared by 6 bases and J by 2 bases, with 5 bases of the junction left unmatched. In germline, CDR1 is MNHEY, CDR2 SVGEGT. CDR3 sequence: CASSTGTGQETQYF. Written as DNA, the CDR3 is TGTGCCAGCAGCACCGGGACAGGTCAAGAGACCCAGTACTTC.

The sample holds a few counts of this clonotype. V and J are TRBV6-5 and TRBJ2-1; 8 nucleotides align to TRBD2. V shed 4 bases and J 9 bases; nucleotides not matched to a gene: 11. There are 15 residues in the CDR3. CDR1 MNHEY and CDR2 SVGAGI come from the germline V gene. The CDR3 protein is CASSLAGTIVSEQFF. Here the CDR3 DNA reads TGTGCCAGCAGTTTAGCGGGAACGATAGTAAGTGAGCAGTTCTTC.

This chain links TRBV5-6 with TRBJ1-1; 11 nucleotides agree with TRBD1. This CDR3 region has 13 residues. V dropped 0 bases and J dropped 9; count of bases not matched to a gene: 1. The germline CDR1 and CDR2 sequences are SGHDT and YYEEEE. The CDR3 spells CASSLGDRGKAFF. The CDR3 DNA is TGTGCCAGCAGCTTGGGGGACAGGGGGAAAGCTTTCTTT. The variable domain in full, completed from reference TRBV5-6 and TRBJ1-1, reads DAGVTQSPTHLIKTRGQQVTLRCSPKSGHDTVSWYQQALGQGPQFIFQYYEEEERQRGNFPDRFSGHQFPNYSSELNVNALLLGDSALYLCASSLGDRGKAFFGQGTRLTVV.

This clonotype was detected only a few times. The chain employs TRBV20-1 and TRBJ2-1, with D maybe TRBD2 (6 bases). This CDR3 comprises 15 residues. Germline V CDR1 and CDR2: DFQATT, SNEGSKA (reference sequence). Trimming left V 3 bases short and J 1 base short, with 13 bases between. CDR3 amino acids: CSASEAGRSYNEQFF. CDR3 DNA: TGCAGTGCTAGTGAGGCAGGGAGGTCCTACAATGAGCAGTTCTTC.

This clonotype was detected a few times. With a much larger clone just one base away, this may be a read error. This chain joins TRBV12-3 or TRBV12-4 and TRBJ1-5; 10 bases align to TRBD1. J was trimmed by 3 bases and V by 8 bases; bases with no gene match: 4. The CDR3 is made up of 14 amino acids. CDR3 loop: CASGDRGANQPQHF. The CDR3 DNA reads TGTGCCAGCGGGGACAGGGGTGCCAATCAGCCCCAGCATTTT.

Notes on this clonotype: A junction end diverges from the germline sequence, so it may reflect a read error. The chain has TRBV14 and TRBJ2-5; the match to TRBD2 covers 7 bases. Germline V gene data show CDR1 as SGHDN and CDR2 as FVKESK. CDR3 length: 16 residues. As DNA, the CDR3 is TGTGCCAGCAGCGTACTGGGCGGGAGCGTCCAAGAGGCCCAGTACTTC. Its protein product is CASSVLGGSVQEAQYF.

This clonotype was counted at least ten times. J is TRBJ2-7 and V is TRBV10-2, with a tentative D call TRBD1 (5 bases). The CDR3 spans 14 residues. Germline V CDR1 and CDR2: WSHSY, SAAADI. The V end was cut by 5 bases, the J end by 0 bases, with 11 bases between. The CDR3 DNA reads TGCGCCAGCAGTCAGTTCCAGGGCTCCTACGAGCAGTACTTC. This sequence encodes CASSQFQGSYEQYF.

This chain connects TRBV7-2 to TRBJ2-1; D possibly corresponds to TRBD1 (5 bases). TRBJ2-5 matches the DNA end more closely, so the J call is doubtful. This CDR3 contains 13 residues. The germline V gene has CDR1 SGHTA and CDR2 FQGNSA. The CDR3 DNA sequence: TGTGCCAGCAGCCTTCAGGGTACGGTGACCCAGTACTTC. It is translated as CASSLQGTVTQYF.

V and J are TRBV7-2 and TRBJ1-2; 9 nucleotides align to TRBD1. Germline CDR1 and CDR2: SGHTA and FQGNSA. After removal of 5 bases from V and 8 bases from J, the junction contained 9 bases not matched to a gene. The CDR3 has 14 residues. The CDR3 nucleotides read TGTGCCAGCAGCGTTACCGGGACAGGGAGCGGCTACACCTTC. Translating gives CASSVTGTGSGYTF.

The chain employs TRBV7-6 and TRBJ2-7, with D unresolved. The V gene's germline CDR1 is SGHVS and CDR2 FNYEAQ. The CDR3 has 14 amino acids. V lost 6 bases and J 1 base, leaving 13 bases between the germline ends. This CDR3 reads CASSPVVLSYEQYF. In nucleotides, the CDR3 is TGTGCCAGCAGTCCCGTTGTCCTATCCTACGAGCAGTACTTC.